These T cell receptor beta chains were read from a single sample in a study of identical twins. MiXCR was run by TCRdb on the 5' RACE reads, yielding one entry per CDR3 protein. The sample lists a few hundred thousand distinct CDR3 sequences; just under 9.5% were seen once. This sample was also put to use in a study of yellow fever vaccine responses in identical twins.

The sample was CD8+ T cells sorted from blood. Every receptor here comes from a woman in her late teens or twenties in good health. Both conserved end residues are part of each CDR3. The order of the fields is J gene, clone size, D gene, V gene, CDR3 protein, CDR3 DNA. The D gene is left open where the match is weak. For some rows the clone size is stated as once, few or many, or as a class when expanded; others skip it.

>TRBJ2-3|NA|NA|TRBV28
CASSPRIRADTQYF
TGTGCCAGCAGCCCTCGAATAAGGGCAGATACGCAGTATTTT
>TRBJ2-5|once|TRBD1|TRBV7-6
CASSFPLGQGRGETQYF
TGTGCCAGCAGCTTTCCACTCGGACAGGGGCGCGGGGAGACCCAGTACTTC
>TRBJ2-7|many|TRBD2|TRBV20-1
CSATGTSGSGSYEQYF
TGCAGTGCTACCGGGACTAGCGGGAGTGGGTCCTACGAGCAGTACTTC
>TRBJ2-2|few|TRBD1|TRBV29-1
CTGTVANTGELFF
TGCACCGGGACAGTCGCGAACACCGGGGAGCTGTTTTTT
>TRBJ2-6|many|NA|TRBV7-9
CASSLAQGIGANVLTF
TGTGCCAGCAGCTTAGCACAGGGCATTGGGGCCAACGTCCTGACTTTC
>TRBJ2-3|many|NA|TRBV5-8
CASSRGGGGTTDTQYF
TGTGCCAGCAGCCGCGGAGGGGGCGGGACAACAGATACGCAGTATTTT
>TRBJ2-7|few|NA|TRBV29-1
CSVEVAGQITYEQYF
TGCAGCGTTGAAGTGGCGGGACAGATCACCTACGAGCAGTACTTC
>TRBJ2-3|few|TRBD2|TRBV12-3/TRBV12-4
CASSLASGRAPSTDTQYF
TGTGCCAGCAGTTTAGCTAGCGGGAGGGCCCCAAGCACAGATACGCAGTATTTT
>TRBJ2-5|few|NA|TRBV15
CATSREGLETQYF
TGTGCCACCAGCAGAGAGGGGTTAGAGACCCAGTACTTC
>TRBJ2-1|many|TRBD2|TRBV4-3
CASSQDSSGTYNEQFF
TGCGCCAGCAGCCAAGATTCTAGCGGGACCTACAATGAGCAGTTCTTC
>TRBJ2-3|once|NA|TRBV7-9
CASSSGESRTDTQYF
TGTGCCAGCAGCTCAGGGGAGTCTCGGACAGATACGCAGTATTTT
>TRBJ2-1|many|NA|TRBV29-1
CSVTSSGNEQFF
TGCAGCGTTACTTCATCGGGGAATGAGCAGTTCTTC
>TRBJ2-2|few|NA|TRBV7-3
CASSPRAGINTGELFF
TGTGCCAGCAGCCCCAGGGCGGGGATTAACACCGGGGAGCTGTTTTTT
>TRBJ2-7|many|NA|TRBV20-1
CSARYGRAYEQYF
TGCAGTGCTAGATACGGCAGGGCCTACGAGCAGTACTTC
>TRBJ2-7|many|NA|TRBV29-1
CSVSDAETYEQYF
TGCAGCGTCTCGGACGCAGAAACCTACGAGCAGTACTTC
>TRBJ2-2|many|NA|TRBV11-2
CASSLDYPRNTGELFF
TGTGCCAGCAGCTTAGATTATCCGCGAAACACCGGGGAGCTGTTTTTT
>TRBJ2-1|few|TRBD1|TRBV20-1
CSARGDRALSRDEQFF
TGCAGTGCTAGAGGGGACAGGGCTTTATCACGCGATGAGCAGTTCTTC
>TRBJ2-1|many|NA|TRBV7-9
CASSSRASSYNEQFF
TGTGCCAGCAGCTCCCGGGCCTCGTCCTACAATGAGCAGTTCTTC
>TRBJ1-6|NA|NA|TRBV5-6
CASSYSQGNSPLHF
TGTGCCAGCAGCTACAGCCAGGGGAATTCACCCCTCCACTTT
>TRBJ2-7|many|NA|TRBV7-2
CASSFEMAESTYEQYF
TGTGCCAGCAGTTTCGAGATGGCGGAGAGTACCTACGAGCAGTACTTC
>TRBJ2-3|NA|TRBD2|TRBV7-8
CASSLSYLAGASSTDTQYF
TGTGCCAGCAGCTTAAGTTACCTAGCGGGGGCCAGTAGCACAGATACGCAGTATTTT
>TRBJ2-1|few|NA|TRBV14
CASTPVGGRNEQFF
TGTGCCAGCACCCCGGTTGGAGGCCGTAATGAGCAGTTCTTC
>TRBJ2-3|NA|TRBD2|TRBV12-3/TRBV12-4
CASSSRTSWADTQYF
TGTGCCAGCAGTTCACGGACTAGCTGGGCAGATACGCAGTATTTT
>TRBJ1-4|many|NA|TRBV4-3
CASSQHRDQNEKLFF
TGCGCCAGCAGCCAGCACCGGGACCAAAATGAAAAACTGTTTTTT
>TRBJ2-7|many|NA|TRBV7-6
CASSSQGSSYEQYF
TGTGCCAGCAGCTCTCAGGGAAGCTCCTACGAGCAGTACTTC
>TRBJ1-2|few|TRBD1|TRBV12-5
CASGLVGRGDGYTF
TGTGCTAGTGGTTTGGTGGGCAGGGGGGATGGCTACACCTTC
>TRBJ1-3|many|NA|TRBV16
CASSQWLKTGPSDDTIYF
TGTGCCAGCAGCCAATGGTTGAAAACGGGACCGTCGGATGACACCATATATTTT
>TRBJ2-5|few|TRBD2|TRBV20-1
CSASPGGALETQYF
TGCAGTGCTAGCCCCGGGGGGGCCTTGGAGACCCAGTACTTC
>TRBJ2-5|many|TRBD2|TRBV28
CASSGALAGGPSETQYF
TGTGCCAGCTCAGGGGCGTTGGCGGGAGGGCCTTCAGAGACCCAGTACTTC
>TRBJ2-1|NA|NA|TRBV7-9
CASSRRSGNEQFF
TGTGCCAGCAGCCGCCGGTCCGGGAATGAGCAGTTCTTC
>TRBJ2-7|many|NA|TRBV10-3
CAITPAGPFSYEQYF
TGTGCCATCACCCCCGCCGGGCCGTTCTCCTACGAGCAGTACTTC
>TRBJ2-3|NA|TRBD2|TRBV9
CASGGSGGVDTQYF
TGTGCCAGCGGTGGTAGCGGGGGGGTAGATACGCAGTATTTT
>TRBJ2-3|many|TRBD2|TRBV4-1
CASSQRTSAITDTQYF
TGCGCCAGCAGCCAAAGGACTAGCGCGATCACAGATACGCAGTATTTT
>TRBJ2-7|few|NA|TRBV13
CASSFALKEQYF
TGTGCCAGCAGCTTCGCCCTTAAGGAGCAGTACTTC
>TRBJ2-7|NA|TRBD1|TRBV28
CASSTGPGGQGAHEQYF
TGTGCCAGCAGTACCGGACCGGGTGGACAGGGGGCTCACGAGCAGTACTTC
>TRBJ1-1|NA|NA|TRBV7-9
CASSNMAQGTEAFF
TGTGCCAGCAGCAACATGGCACAGGGAACTGAAGCTTTCTTT
>TRBJ2-7|NA|NA|TRBV11-2
CASSLQLRNEQYF
TGTGCCAGCAGCTTACAACTTCGGAACGAGCAGTACTTC
>TRBJ2-1|many|TRBD2|TRBV10-3
CAISATSGAGDEQFF
TGTGCCATCAGCGCGACTAGCGGAGCCGGCGATGAGCAGTTCTTC
>TRBJ2-7|NA|NA|TRBV5-4
CASSLSAAPYEQYF
TGTGCCAGCAGCTTGTCGGCGGCACCCTACGAGCAGTACTTC
>TRBJ2-5|NA|NA|TRBV5-4
CASSLAGTSRETQYF
TGTGCCAGCAGCTTGGCCGGCACCTCCAGAGAGACCCAGTACTTC
>TRBJ1-1|NA|NA|TRBV4-1
CASSQDGGVPTEAFF
TGCGCCAGCAGCCAAGATGGCGGGGTCCCCACTGAAGCTTTCTTT
>TRBJ2-1|few|TRBD2|TRBV20-1
CSARDPGTSRLAEQFF
TGCAGTGCTAGAGATCCAGGGACTAGCCGACTCGCTGAGCAGTTCTTC
>TRBJ2-7|few|NA|TRBV27
CASRSSGLGYEQYF
TGTGCCAGCAGAAGCTCGGGACTCGGATACGAGCAGTACTTC
>TRBJ2-3|NA|TRBD2|TRBV7-2
CASSPLERGDTQYF
TGTGCCAGCAGCCCCCTTGAGCGGGGAGATACGCAGTATTTT
>TRBJ2-7|many|NA|TRBV4-3
CASSQDKDGEDEQYF
TGCGCCAGCAGCCAAGATAAGGACGGGGAAGACGAGCAGTACTTC
>TRBJ2-7|many|TRBD1|TRBV5-1
CASSLGQGSSYEQYF
TGCGCCAGCAGCTTAGGACAGGGGTCCTCATACGAGCAGTACTTC
>TRBJ2-7|many|NA|TRBV29-1
CSVGAGQGMVEQYF
TGCAGCGTTGGGGCCGGCCAGGGAATGGTAGAGCAGTACTTC
>TRBJ1-4|few|NA|TRBV7-9
CASSLAQGLDEKLFF
TGTGCCAGCAGCTTAGCGCAGGGGCTCGATGAAAAACTGTTTTTT
>TRBJ2-7|NA|NA|TRBV14
CASSQDSLQYHEQYF
TGTGCCAGCAGCCAAGATAGTTTACAGTACCACGAGCAGTACTTC
>TRBJ2-1|few|NA|TRBV30
CAWSTTHNEQFF
TGTGCCTGGAGTACGACGCACAATGAGCAGTTCTTC